Described below is a single T cell receptor beta chain sequence and its context. Its antigen is as yet unknown. The TCRbeta library incorporated unique molecular identifiers. TCRdb independently ran MiXCR on the PCR reads; one entry per CDR3 protein. The table has 55,000 to 65,000 distinct CDR3 sequences, less than 55% seen once. The data originate from a study of T-cell reconstitution after alpha-beta-depleted transplantation in children. General study findings and limits: Several hundred expanded graft clones reportedly gave rise to the alpha-beta T cells present about two months after transplant. Once a year had passed after transplant, T-cell counts and diversity came mostly from newly produced T cells. The origin of high day-60 TCRbeta diversity in some patients lay in surviving recipient T cells and thymic progenitors.

The CDR3 spans 13 residues. The V end was cut by 8 bases, the J end by 2 bases, with 12 bases between. Germline V lookup: CDR1 MNHEY, CDR2 SMNVEV (reference sequence). The specimen comprised PBMCs, mostly from graft donor cells, sampled 360 days after TCRalphabeta/CD19-depleted stem cell transplant. The sequence derives from a male patient between 10 and 17 years old who had a stem cell transplant for acute lymphoblastic leukemia, so the T cells may come from the graft donor. The chain has TRBV27 and TRBJ1-2, with D uncertain. The DNA for the CDR3 is TGTGCCAGCGGGGAGACGGCGAACTATGGCTACACCTTC. This gives the protein CASGETANYGYTF.